The 7 T cell receptor beta chains presented below share a single source sample, sequenced in a study of response to subunit inactivated influenza vaccine. TCRdb itself ran the RT-PCR reads through MiXCR, one entry per CDR3 protein. The sample has hundreds of thousands of distinct CDR3 sequences; about 11% are singletons. This same sample was also part of a study on T cells expressing NK-cell markers. That report notes: Making the TCR beta cDNA relied on 5'RACE template switching with UMIs.

Source: PBMCs from blood, taken on the day of vaccination. All receptors derive from a man aged 50 or older who received an inactivated influenza vaccine.

Only a few counts were recorded for this clonotype. J is TRBJ2-1 and V is TRBV20-1; the D gene is possibly TRBD1 (5 bases). The V end lost 0 bases, the J end lost 5 bases, and 11 bases lay between the germline ends. Looked up from germline, CDR1 is DFQATT and CDR2 is SNEGSKA (reference sequence). This CDR3 has 14 residues. Written as DNA, the CDR3 is TGCAGTGCTAGAGATTTGAGGACAAACAATGAGCAGTTCTTC. Its translation is CSARDLRTNNEQFF.

In its sample, this clonotype was seen many times. This chain connects TRBV7-6 to TRBJ2-1; perhaps D is TRBD1 or TRBD2 (6 bases each). Germline V gene data show CDR1 as SGHVS and CDR2 as FNYEAQ. The CDR3 spans 15 residues. Deletions cut 5 bases from V and 0 bases from J, with 11 bases between. For the CDR3, the DNA is TGTGCCAGCAGCAAAAGGGGGGACTCCTACAATGAGCAGTTCTTC. It yields the protein CASSKRGDSYNEQFF. Full variable domain (outside the CDR3, taken from reference TRBV7-6 and TRBJ2-1): GAGVSQSPRYKVTKRGQDVALRCDPISGHVSLYWYRQALGQGPEFLTYFNYEAQQDKSGLPNDRFSAERPEGSISTLTIQRTEQRDSAMYRCASSKRGDSYNEQFFGPGTRLTVL.

The chain carries TRBV28 and TRBJ2-7; TRBD2 matches at 14 bases. The CDR3 is 15 residues long. Germline V gives CDR1 MDHEN, CDR2 SYDVKM. The V gene end was trimmed by 2 bases and the J gene end by 10 bases; junction bases not matched to a gene: 7. CDR3 sequence: CASSLAGTSGSFQYF. CDR3 in DNA: TGTGCCAGCAGTTTAGCCGGGACTAGCGGGAGTTTCCAGTACTTC.

This chain joins TRBV5-1 and TRBJ2-5; 11 bases are a match to TRBD2. The V and J ends lost 4 bases and 2 bases, in that order; junction bases with no gene match: 7. Germline V gene lookup returns CDR1 SGHRS and CDR2 YFSETQ. CDR3 length: 16 amino acids. In DNA, the CDR3 is TGCGCCAGCAGCATCTTGACTAGCGGGGATCAAGAGACCCAGTACTTC. This codes for CASSILTSGDQETQYF.

This clonotype was detected only a few times. The rearrangement joins TRBV6-1 to TRBJ1-1; D is undetermined. The CDR3 is made up of 12 amino acids. Germline V gene sequence: CDR1 MNHNS, CDR2 SASEGT. Trimming took 7 bases from V and 6 from J, leaving 12 bases between them. In DNA, the CDR3 is TGTGCCAGCACCTTGGGGTTACCTGAAGCTTTCTTT. Its translation is CASTLGLPEAFF.

The chain uses TRBV10-3 and TRBJ2-5; weak D call: TRBD2 (5 bases). This CDR3 spans 15 amino acids. Germline V gene sequence: CDR1 ENHRY, CDR2 SYGVKD. V lost 2 bases and J lost 2, with 12 bases in between. The DNA of the CDR3 is TGTGCCATCAGTGAGAACGTGAGCGGACAAGAGACCCAGTACTTC. Its translation is CAISENVSGQETQYF.

This clonotype was seen a handful of times. CDR3 region: CSARDNYGYTF. The CDR3 coding sequence is TGCAGTGCTCGGGATAATTATGGCTACACCTTC. V and J are TRBV20-1 and TRBJ1-2; D is unresolved. Germline V gene sequence: CDR1 DFQATT, CDR2 SNEGSKA (reference sequence). This CDR3 contains 11 residues. The V end lost 5 bases, the J end lost 5 bases, and 9 bases lay between the germline ends.